The clone carrying this T cell receptor beta chain was observed many times. CDR1 SQVTM and CDR2 ANQGSEA come from the germline V gene. This CDR3 has 14 residues. V lost 4 bases, J lost 3 bases, and 12 bases lay in between. The data were taken from a study of T cells in Graves' hyperthyroidism and ophthalmopathy. Amplification targeted TCR beta CDR3 regions from RNA transcripts. HTBI primers were employed in a first-round RT-PCR of the TCR CDR3. TCRdb itself ran the multiplex PCR reads through MiXCR, one entry per CDR3 protein. The table shows nearly 110,000 distinct CDR3 sequences, with about 16% occurring only once.

The receptor was isolated from a woman between 50 and 59 years old with Graves' hyperthyroidism. The material sequenced was blood. This chain connects TRBV29-1 to TRBJ1-4; maybe TRBD1 (5 bases). CDR3: CSVVQRQPNEKLFF. The CDR3 nucleotides read TGCAGCGTTGTACAACGACAGCCTAATGAAAAACTGTTTTTT.